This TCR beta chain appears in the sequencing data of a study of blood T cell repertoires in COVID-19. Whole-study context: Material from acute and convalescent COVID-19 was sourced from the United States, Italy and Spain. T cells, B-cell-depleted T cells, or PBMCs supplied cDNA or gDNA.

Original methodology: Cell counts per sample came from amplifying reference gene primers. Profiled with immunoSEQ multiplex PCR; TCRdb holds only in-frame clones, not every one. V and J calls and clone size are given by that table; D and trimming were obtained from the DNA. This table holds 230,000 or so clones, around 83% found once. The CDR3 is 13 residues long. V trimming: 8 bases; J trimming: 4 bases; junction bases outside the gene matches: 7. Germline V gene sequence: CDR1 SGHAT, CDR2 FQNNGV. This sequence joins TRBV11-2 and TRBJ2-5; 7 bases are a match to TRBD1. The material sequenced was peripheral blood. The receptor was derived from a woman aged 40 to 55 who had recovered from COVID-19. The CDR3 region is CASGKGQRETQYF. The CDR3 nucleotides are TGTGCCAGCGGGAAGGGACAGAGAGAGACCCAGTACTTC.